Shown below are 7 T cell receptor beta chains from a single sample sequenced in a study of T cells in Graves' hyperthyroidism and ophthalmopathy. Amplified regions were TCR beta CDR3 sequences from RNA transcripts. With the HTBI primer set, the TCR CDR3 went through a first round of RT-PCR. TCRdb called the multiplex PCR reads again in MiXCR, with one record for every CDR3 protein. The sample includes around 610,000 distinct CDR3 sequences, over 12% of them seen just once. Input material: blood. The receptors shown here come from a woman aged 40-49 years with Graves' ophthalmopathy.

In this sample, this clonotype turned up many times. The chain links TRBV5-5 to TRBJ2-7; D may be TRBD2 (6 bases). This CDR3 is built from 15 residues. The V gene's germline CDR1 is SGHKS and CDR2 YYEKEE (reference sequence). V shed 4 bases and J shed 6 bases, with 20 bases lying between them. The CDR3 region is CASSPSGGRRLEQYF. In nucleotides, the CDR3 is TGTGCCAGCAGCCCTAGTGGGGGGAGGAGGCTCGAGCAGTACTTC.

The sample holds many counts of this clonotype. The V and J genes are TRBV27 and TRBJ2-2, with TRBD1 matching over 11 bases. Germline CDR1 MNHEY, CDR2 SMNVEV (reference sequence). The CDR3 contains 16 residues. V shed 2 bases, J shed 5 bases, and the junction held 4 bases outside the gene matches. The CDR3 coding sequence is TGTGCCAGCAGTTTAAGGGACAGGGGGGGGACCGGGGAGCTGTTTTTT. Its translation is CASSLRDRGGTGELFF.

This sequence joins TRBV10-3 and TRBJ1-3; 7 positions agree with TRBD1. The ends lost 10 bases at V and 6 bases at J; junction bases unmatched: 9. In germline, CDR1 is ENHRY, CDR2 SYGVKD. The CDR3 is made up of 13 amino acids. The CDR3 is CATLTGLKNTIYF. The CDR3 coding sequence is TGTGCCACCTTGACAGGGTTGAAAAACACCATATATTTT.

This clonotype was seen at least ten times. The chain joins TRBV25-1 to TRBJ2-7, with 10 bases aligning to TRBD2. The J segment lost 3 bases and the V segment lost 3 bases, leaving 5 bases of the junction unmatched. This CDR3 has 15 residues. Per germline, CDR1 MGHDK and CDR2 SYGVNS. For the CDR3, the DNA is TGTGCCAGCAGTGACTGGACTAGCGGACGCTACGAGCAGTACTTC. Encoded protein: CASSDWTSGRYEQYF.

This clonotype has ten or more counts. The gene calls are TRBV20-1 and TRBJ1-1, with D uncertain. Trimming removed 0 bases from V and 2 bases from J, with 4 bases in between. Germline assignment: CDR1 DFQATT and CDR2 SNEGSKA (reference sequence). The CDR3 runs 12 residues. The CDR3 DNA reads TGCAGTGCTAGAGACTTCAACACTGAAGCTTTCTTT. Protein sequence: CSARDFNTEAFF.

The rearrangement links TRBV19 to TRBJ2-2, with 9 bases that match TRBD2. The CDR3 runs to 14 residues. V trimming: 3 bases; J trimming: 9 bases; junction bases outside the gene matches: 5. Looked up from germline, CDR1 is LNHDA and CDR2 is SQIVND (reference sequence). For the CDR3, the DNA is TGTGCCAGTAGTATTGCTAGCGGGACCCGGGAGCTGTTTTTT. It is translated as CASSIASGTRELFF.

A note on this clonotype: A much more abundant neighbour one base away suggests this may be a read error. The CDR3 nucleotides are TGCGCCAGCAGCCAAGAAGTGGCCGAAAATCAGCCCCAGCATTTT. Translating gives CASSQEVAENQPQHF. V usage is TRBV4-1 and J usage is TRBJ1-5; the D is unclear. The CDR3 runs 15 residues. Trimming shortened V by 0 bases and J by 4 bases, and 10 bases separated the two germline ends. Germline lookup yields CDR1 MGHRA and CDR2 YSYEKL.